This entry features one T cell receptor (beta chain) sequence. Sequencing used immunoSEQ multiplex PCR; TCRdb keeps in-frame clones, though not all of them. Of roughly 49,000 clones listed, approximately 87% are singletons. Collection of blood occurred at baseline, at cycle 4 day 1, and at cycle 7 day 1. The germline V gene encodes CDR1 MGHRA and CDR2 YSYEKL. The CDR3 is made up of 15 amino acids. Trimming cost V 1 base and J 2 bases; bases outside gene matches: 3. This entry belongs to a study of OX40 agonist ivuxolimab in advanced cancers. The chain uses TRBV4-1 and TRBJ1-2; TRBD1 matches 8 bases. The source of this sequence is an adult with an advanced solid tumor such as melanoma, head and neck, liver or kidney cancer. The sequences come from CD4+ or CD8+ T cells sorted from blood, collected in a trial of the OX40 agonist ivuxolimab. The CDR3 DNA reads TGCGCCAGCAGCCAAGGAACAGGGGGAAACTATGGCTACACCTTC. This codes for CASSQGTGGNYGYTF.